These 28 T cell receptor beta chains were sequenced from one sample in a study of cytotoxic CD8 clonotypes in ibrutinib-treated CLL. Here immunoSEQ multiplex PCR was the method, and the copy in TCRdb shows in-frame clones only, minus some. The table includes 15,000 or so clones, 68% detected once. The material sequenced was PBMCs, taken before ibrutinib treatment. These receptors were obtained from a human donor with chronic lymphocytic leukemia.

This clone was recorded only once. The chain recombines TRBV25-1 with TRBJ1-4; possible D gene TRBD1, 6 bases. Per the germline V gene, CDR1 is MGHDK and CDR2 is SYGVNS. The CDR3 runs 13 residues. V was shortened by 6 bases and J by 7 bases, with 12 bases between the two germline ends. The CDR3 loop is CASSRGGGEKLFF. The CDR3 DNA is TGTGCCAGCAGCCGCGGGGGCGGTGAAAAACTGTTTTTT.

This sequence joins TRBV9 and TRBJ2-7, with TRBD2 as a possible D gene (6 bases). V lost 0 bases and J 5 bases, leaving 18 bases between the germline ends. The length of the CDR3 is 16 residues. In germline, CDR1 is SGDLS, CDR2 YYNGEE. The CDR3: CASSVAEGRGGDEQYF. CDR3 sequence (DNA): TGTGCCAGCAGCGTAGCCGAAGGAAGGGGAGGCGACGAGCAGTACTTC.

V is TRBV6-1 and J is TRBJ1-1; D gene uncertain. V lost 7 bases and J lost 0, with 12 bases in between. There are 14 residues in the CDR3. CDR1 is MNHNS and CDR2 is SASEGT in the germline V gene. Here the CDR3 reads CASTEDFMNTEAFF. The CDR3 DNA reads TGTGCCAGCACTGAGGATTTCATGAACACTGAAGCTTTCTTT.

The chain recombines TRBV14 with TRBJ2-2; TRBD2 matches 9 bases. In germline, CDR1 is SGHDN, CDR2 FVKESK. The ends lost 1 base at V and 6 bases at J; junction bases unmatched: 9. The length of the CDR3 is 17 residues. The CDR3 bases are TGTGCCAGCAGCCAAGGTAGCGGGGGTTTCGGATCCGGGGAGCTGTTTTTT. Its translation: CASSQGSGGFGSGELFF.

The chain couples TRBV19 to TRBJ2-5, with 11 bases aligning to TRBD2. CDR3 length: 14 residues. V trimming: 7 bases; J trimming: 4 bases; junction bases outside the gene matches: 5. Germline V CDR1 and CDR2: LNHDA, SQIVND (reference sequence). The CDR3 sequence is CASKASGGPETQYF. In nucleotides, the CDR3 is TGTGCCAGTAAGGCTAGCGGGGGGCCAGAGACCCAGTACTTC.

This chain joins TRBV6-1 and TRBJ2-7; D is uncertain. The CDR3 loop spans 17 amino acids. V lost 4 bases to trimming and J lost 5 bases, with 24 bases between them. CDR1 is MNHNS and CDR2 is SASEGT in the germline V gene. The CDR3 DNA reads as TGTGCCAGCAGTGGGCCCCCCGTCACACAGCTTGGGCACGAGCAGTACTTC. Protein: CASSGPPVTQLGHEQYF.

The V and J genes are TRBV10-3 and TRBJ1-3; no reliable D call. Germline V CDR1 and CDR2: ENHRY, SYGVKD. V was shortened by 2 bases and J by 6 bases, with 5 bases between the two germline ends. This CDR3 comprises 12 residues. CDR3: CAISEPLNTIYF. Written as DNA, the CDR3 is TGTGCCATCAGTGAGCCTTTAAACACCATATATTTT.

This clone was seen just once. The chain is built from TRBV29-1 and TRBJ1-2; unclear D gene. Germline V gene lookup returns CDR1 SQVTM and CDR2 ANQGSEA. V was shortened by 3 bases and J by 0 bases, with 11 bases between the two germline ends. This CDR3 comprises 14 residues. The CDR3 loop is CSVDDTAANYGYTF. The DNA for the CDR3 is TGCAGCGTTGATGATACAGCAGCTAACTATGGCTACACCTTC.

Relative to its sample, this clone is medium-sized. The chain recombines TRBV5-1 with TRBJ2-7, with 10 bases fitting TRBD1. Germline V gene lookup returns CDR1 SGHRS and CDR2 YFSETQ. The CDR3 is 14 amino acids. The V segment lost 0 bases and the J segment 5 bases; nucleotides outside the gene matches: 2. The CDR3: CASSLGGQGNEQYF. The CDR3 nucleotides are TGCGCCAGCAGCTTGGGGGGACAGGGGAACGAGCAGTACTTC. Based on the CDR3 plus reference TRBV5-1 and TRBJ2-7, the full variable domain is KAGVTQTPRYLIKTRGQQVTLSCSPISGHRSVSWYQQTPGQGLQFLFEYFSETQRNKGNFPGRFSGRQFSNSRSEMNVSTLELGDSALYLCASSLGGQGNEQYFGPGTRLTVT.

The chain recombines TRBV11-3 with TRBJ2-1; 7 nucleotides match TRBD1. The CDR3 has 14 amino acids. CDR1 SGHNT and CDR2 YENEEA come from the germline V gene. The trim removed 1 base at V and 16 bases at J, leaving 13 bases unmatched. CDR3: CASSLGSPGQPFFF. The DNA of the CDR3 is TGTGCCAGCAGCTTAGGGTCTCCGGGACAGCCTTTTTTCTTC. The full variable domain, with the rest looked up from reference TRBV11-3 and TRBJ2-1, is EAGVVQSPRYKIIEKKQPVAFWCNPISGHNTLYWYLQNLGQGPELLIRYENEEAVDDSQLPKDRFSAERLKGVDSTLKIQPAELGDSAVYLCASSLGSPGQPFFFGPGTRLTVL.

This clone was counted between two and nine times. V and J are TRBV7-6 and TRBJ2-2; D is unresolved. The CDR3 has 14 amino acids. V was cut by 2 bases and J by 0 bases, with 4 bases left in between. Germline lookup yields CDR1 SGHVS and CDR2 FNYEAQ. This chain's CDR3 is CASSLTANTGELFF. Written as DNA, the CDR3 is TGTGCCAGCAGCTTAACAGCGAACACCGGGGAGCTGTTTTTT.

This clone was observed a handful of times. The chain has TRBV19 and TRBJ2-5; D possibly corresponds to TRBD1 (6 bases). Germline loops: CDR1 LNHDA, CDR2 SQIVND (reference sequence). The V end was cut by 9 bases, the J end by 2 bases, with 13 bases between. The CDR3 is made up of 13 amino acids. The CDR3 reads CASGQTPQETQYF. CDR3 coding DNA: TGTGCCAGCGGACAGACGCCTCAAGAGACCCAGTACTTC. Looking up the rest from reference TRBV19 and TRBJ2-5 gives the full variable domain: DGGITQSPKYLFRKEGQNVTLSCEQNLNHDAMYWYRQDPGQGLRLIYYSQIVNDFQKGDIAEGYSVSREKKESFPLTVTSAQKNPTAFYLCASGQTPQETQYFGPGTRLLVL.

In this sample, this clone is medium-sized. This chain uses TRBV10-3 with TRBJ2-1, with TRBD1 as a possible D gene (5 bases). The CDR3 totals 16 residues. V was trimmed by 0 bases and J by 5 bases, leaving 14 bases between them. Germline lookup yields CDR1 ENHRY and CDR2 SYGVKD. The CDR3 sequence: CAISESWGAKDNEQFF. For the CDR3, the DNA is TGTGCCATCAGTGAGTCGTGGGGCGCGAAGGACAATGAGCAGTTCTTC.

The V call is TRBV6-5, the J call TRBJ2-1; D unresolved. CDR1 and CDR2 from the germline V gene are MNHEY and SVGAGI. Trimming shortened V by 2 bases and J by 0 bases, and 8 bases separated the two germline ends. The CDR3 contains 15 residues. The CDR3 DNA is TGTGCCAGCAGTTACGGGGTTAGCTCCTACAATGAGCAGTTCTTC. It yields the protein CASSYGVSSYNEQFF.

This clone was detected only once. The CDR3 bases are TGTGCCTGGAGTGTACTAGCGAACACCGGGGAGCTGTTTTTT. Its translation is CAWSVLANTGELFF. V usage is TRBV30 and J usage is TRBJ2-2, with D perhaps matching TRBD2 (5 bases). The CDR3 extends over 14 amino acids. V lost 0 bases, J lost 0 bases, and 5 bases lay in between. Germline V gene sequence: CDR1 GTSNPN, CDR2 SVGIG (reference sequence).

This chain uses TRBV7-2 with TRBJ1-6; D unclear. The CDR3 length is 15 residues. V shed 4 bases and J shed 8 bases, with 15 bases lying between them. Germline values: CDR1 SGHTA, CDR2 FQGNSA. The DNA of the CDR3 is TGTGCCAGCAGCTCATCTTCTACTAGCTATTCACCCCTCCACTTT. Translation: CASSSSSTSYSPLHF.

The chain couples TRBV6-1 to TRBJ2-7; D is possibly TRBD2 (5 bases). The germline CDR1 and CDR2 sequences are MNHNS and SASEGT. This CDR3 region has 15 residues. V was shortened by 3 bases and J by 3 bases, with 15 bases between the two germline ends. The CDR3 region is CASSEKDSGRYEQYF. The CDR3 DNA is TGTGCCAGCAGTGAGAAGGACTCCGGGCGCTACGAGCAGTACTTC.

The chain combines TRBV6-5 with TRBJ1-1, with D perhaps matching TRBD1 (6 bases). Trimming took 0 bases from V and 0 from J, leaving 8 bases between them. This CDR3 spans 15 amino acids. Germline CDR1 and CDR2: MNHEY and SVGAGI. This CDR3 reads CASSYSRGLNTEAFF. CDR3 DNA: TGTGCCAGCAGTTACTCGCGGGGGCTGAACACTGAAGCTTTCTTT.

This clone was counted only a few times. Other DNA sequences in this specimen translate into the identical CDR3. The chain has TRBV6-1 and TRBJ2-6, with D unresolved. The CDR3 runs to 15 residues. V was clipped by 3 bases and J by 1 base, with 7 bases between them. Germline CDR1 and CDR2: MNHNS and SASEGT. As DNA, the CDR3 is TGTGCCAGCAGTGAGGCGAGGTCTGGGGCCAACGTCCTGACTTTC. Encoded protein: CASSEARSGANVLTF.

This rearrangement joins TRBV11-3 to TRBJ1-1, with D maybe TRBD1 (5 bases). This CDR3 region has 13 residues. Germline V gene sequence: CDR1 SGHNT, CDR2 YENEEA. With 1 base removed from V and 3 bases from J, the gap between germline ends came to 6 bases. CDR3 loop: CASSLGGDTEAFF. The CDR3 DNA reads TGTGCCAGCAGCTTAGGAGGGGACACTGAAGCTTTCTTT. Based on the CDR3 plus reference TRBV11-3 and TRBJ1-1, the full variable domain is EAGVVQSPRYKIIEKKQPVAFWCNPISGHNTLYWYLQNLGQGPELLIRYENEEAVDDSQLPKDRFSAERLKGVDSTLKIQPAELGDSAVYLCASSLGGDTEAFFGQGTRLTVV.

Only one count was recorded for this clone. The V and J genes are TRBV7-3 and TRBJ2-1, with D possibly being TRBD2 (6 bases). Germline CDR1 reads SGHTA; CDR2 reads FQGTGA. The CDR3 spans 15 residues. Trimming cost V 2 bases and J 4 bases, with 12 bases left between them. DNA of the CDR3: TGTGCCAGCAGCTTAGGCCGGGGGTTTTACAATGAGCAGTTCTTC. It codes for CASSLGRGFYNEQFF.

The gene calls are TRBV29-1 and TRBJ2-7, with 7 bases identical to TRBD1. V shed 4 bases and J 4 bases; nucleotides not matched to a gene: 4. Germline V gene sequence: CDR1 SQVTM, CDR2 ANQGSEA. The CDR3 loop spans 12 amino acids. Written as DNA, the CDR3 is TGCAGCGTTGGAAAGACAGGGTACGAGCAGTACTTC. Translated: CSVGKTGYEQYF.

V gene TRBV6-5 combines with J gene TRBJ2-7, with 7 nucleotides matching TRBD1. Germline assignment: CDR1 MNHEY and CDR2 SVGAGI. V gave up 6 bases and J gave up 4 bases; unmatched junction bases: 9. The CDR3 is 14 amino acids. CDR3 nucleotide sequence: TGTGCCAGCAGACGAACAGGGGTTGGTTACGAGCAGTACTTC. Protein sequence: CASRRTGVGYEQYF.

V gene TRBV5-1 combines with J gene TRBJ1-1; D remains unclear. The CDR3 loop spans 15 amino acids. The ends were cut back, 0 bases at V and 2 bases at J, with 11 bases in the middle. Germline CDR1 is SGHRS and CDR2 is YFSETQ. CDR3 in DNA: TGCGCCAGCAGCTTGGTTGCGTCAGAAAACACTGAAGCTTTCTTT. Amino acids: CASSLVASENTEAFF.

The DNA for the CDR3 is TGTGCCTGGAGTCCAAAAAATAACCAGCCCCAGCATTTT. Its translation: CAWSPKNNQPQHF. The chain carries TRBV30 and TRBJ1-5; D is ambiguous. Between the trimmed V and J ends, which lost 2 bases and 7 bases, there was a span of 12 bases. CDR3 length equals 13 residues. The germline CDR1 and CDR2 sequences are GTSNPN and SVGIG (reference sequence).

The chain couples TRBV5-1 to TRBJ2-7; 9 bases are a match to TRBD1. Germline assignment: CDR1 SGHRS and CDR2 YFSETQ. Trimming removed 0 bases from V and 4 bases from J; junction bases left unmatched: 5. This CDR3 has 15 residues. CDR3 sequence: CASSLGGTGRYEQYF. CDR3 sequence (DNA): TGCGCCAGCAGCTTGGGTGGGACAGGGAGGTACGAGCAGTACTTC.

V usage is TRBV7-9 and J usage is TRBJ1-1; unclear D gene. CDR3 length equals 14 residues. Germline values: CDR1 SEHNR, CDR2 FQNEAQ (reference sequence). Trimming removed 5 bases from V and 2 bases from J, with 12 bases in between. CDR3 amino acids: CASSPATVNTEAFF. CDR3 in DNA: TGTGCCAGCAGCCCAGCTACAGTTAACACTGAAGCTTTCTTT.

This chain joins TRBV7-3 and TRBJ2-1, with a tentative D call TRBD1 (5 bases). The germline V and J ends were trimmed by 2 bases and 7 bases, with 15 bases remaining between them. Germline V gene data show CDR1 as SGHTA and CDR2 as FQGTGA. The CDR3 length is 15 residues. CDR3 amino acids: CASSLESGKGNEQFF. CDR3 coding DNA: TGTGCCAGCAGCTTAGAGTCTGGAAAGGGGAATGAGCAGTTCTTC.